This TCR beta chain came from a study of T cell clones after liver transplantation. As to this clone: The antigen remains unidentified.

Germline V gene sequence: CDR1 MDHEN, CDR2 SYDVKM. The CDR3 sequence is 16 residues long. Trimming removed 2 bases from V and 3 bases from J; junction bases left unmatched: 5. Assay: immunoSEQ multiplex PCR; the TCRdb copy retains only in-frame clones and omits some. The sample holds roughly 80,000 clones, 65% to 85% seen once. Study results and limitations: Graft donor-reactive T cells may have migrated into the graft rather than being deleted.

Sorting of unstimulated PBMCs yielded separate CD3+CD4+ and CD3+CD8+ fractions. The input for sequencing was CD4+ T cells from blood, taken 45 to 46 months after liver transplant. The TCR was taken from a human patient who received a liver transplant. Some T cells may be supplied by the graft donor. The V call is TRBV28, the J call TRBJ2-3; 10 bases map to TRBD2. The DNA for the CDR3 is TGTGCCAGCAGTTTACTCCCTAGCGGGAGTACAGATACGCAGTATTTT. Translating gives CASSLLPSGSTDTQYF.